This T cell receptor (beta chain) was obtained from a study of blood T cell repertoires in COVID-19. Whole-study context: Samples taken during acute and convalescent COVID-19 were collected in the United States, Italy and Spain. The cDNA or gDNA used as material had been derived from T cells, B-cell-depleted T cells, or PBMCs.

Source study methods: Estimation of nucleated cell counts was performed using reference gene primer amplification. Data came from immunoSEQ multiplex PCR; TCRdb stores just in-frame clones and leaves some out. That table supplies the V and J calls and clone size; D and trimming were determined from the DNA. The sample shows some 150,000 clones, 84% of them seen only once. The CDR3 loop spans 13 amino acids. With 2 bases removed from V and 5 bases from J, the gap between germline ends came to 11 bases. Germline CDR1 and CDR2: SQVTM and ANQGSEA. The TCR originated in a human donor in a cohort sampled during active COVID-19. The sequenced sample consisted of peripheral blood. This sequence joins TRBV29-1 and TRBJ2-3; D is unclear. For the CDR3, the DNA is TGCAGCGTTGAACCCTCGACACAAGATACGCAGTATTTT. It codes for CSVEPSTQDTQYF.